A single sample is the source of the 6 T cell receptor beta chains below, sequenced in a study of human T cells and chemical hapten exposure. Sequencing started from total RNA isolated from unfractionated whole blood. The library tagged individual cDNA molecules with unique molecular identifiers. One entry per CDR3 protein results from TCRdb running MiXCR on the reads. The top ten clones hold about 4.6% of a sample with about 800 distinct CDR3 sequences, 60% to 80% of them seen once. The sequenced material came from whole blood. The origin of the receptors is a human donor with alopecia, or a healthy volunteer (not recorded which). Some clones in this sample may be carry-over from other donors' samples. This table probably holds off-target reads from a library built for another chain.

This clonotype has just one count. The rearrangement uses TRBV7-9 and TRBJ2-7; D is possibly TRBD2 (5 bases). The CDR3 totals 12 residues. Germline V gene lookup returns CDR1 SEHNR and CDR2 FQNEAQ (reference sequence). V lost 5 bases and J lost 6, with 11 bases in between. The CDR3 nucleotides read TGTGCCAGCAGCCTTAGTGAGGGCGAGCAGTACTTC. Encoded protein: CASSLSEGEQYF. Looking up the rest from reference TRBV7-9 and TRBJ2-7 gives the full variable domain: DTGVSQNPRHKITKRGQNVTFRCDPISEHNRLYWYRQTLGQGPEFLTYFQNEAQLEKSRLLSDRFSAERPKGSFSTLEIQRTEQGDSAMYLCASSLSEGEQYFGPGTRLTVT.

The CDR3 DNA reads as TGTGCCAGCAGCGGGACAGGCGGTCGGTCACCCCTCCACTTT. Its protein product is CASSGTGGRSPLHF. The chain is built from TRBV2 and TRBJ1-6, with 8 bases aligning to TRBD1. Germline V gene data show CDR1 as SNHLY and CDR2 as FYNNEI. The CDR3 is 14 residues long. The J segment lost 10 bases and the V segment lost 6 bases, leaving 8 bases of the junction unmatched.

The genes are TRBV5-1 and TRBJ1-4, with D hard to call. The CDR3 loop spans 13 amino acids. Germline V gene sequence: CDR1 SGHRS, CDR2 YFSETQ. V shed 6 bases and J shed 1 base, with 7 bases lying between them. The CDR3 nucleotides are TGCGCCAGCAAAAAGGGAACTAATGAAAAACTGTTTTTT. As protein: CASKKGTNEKLFF. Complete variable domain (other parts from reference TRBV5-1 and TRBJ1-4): KAGVTQTPRYLIKTRGQQVTLSCSPISGHRSVSWYQQTPGQGLQFLFEYFSETQRNKGNFPGRFSGRQFSNSRSEMNVSTLELGDSALYLCASKKGTNEKLFFGSGTQLSVL.

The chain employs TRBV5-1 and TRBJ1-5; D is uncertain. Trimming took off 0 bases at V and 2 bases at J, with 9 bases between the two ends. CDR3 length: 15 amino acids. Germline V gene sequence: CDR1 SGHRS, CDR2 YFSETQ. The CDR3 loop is CASSLGTPGNQPQHF. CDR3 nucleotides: TGCGCCAGCAGCTTGGGGACGCCGGGCAATCAGCCCCAGCATTTT.

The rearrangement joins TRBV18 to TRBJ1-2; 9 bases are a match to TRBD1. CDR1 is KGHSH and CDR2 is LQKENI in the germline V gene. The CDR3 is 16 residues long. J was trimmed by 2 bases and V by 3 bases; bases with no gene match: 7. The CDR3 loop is CASSPSGQGLNYGYTF. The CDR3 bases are TGTGCCAGCTCACCCTCTGGACAGGGGCTAAACTATGGCTACACCTTC. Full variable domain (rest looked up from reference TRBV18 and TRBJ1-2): NAGVMQNPRHLVRRRGQEARLRCSPMKGHSHVYWYRQLPEEGLKFMVYLQKENIIDESGMPKERFSAEFPKEGPSILRIQQVVRGDSAAYFCASSPSGQGLNYGYTFGSGTRLTVV.

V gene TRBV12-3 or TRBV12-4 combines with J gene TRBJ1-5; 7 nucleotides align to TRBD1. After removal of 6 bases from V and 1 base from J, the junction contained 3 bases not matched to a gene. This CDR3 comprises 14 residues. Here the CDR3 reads CASRTTGSNQPQHF. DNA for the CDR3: TGTGCCAGCAGAACGACAGGGAGCAATCAGCCCCAGCATTTT.